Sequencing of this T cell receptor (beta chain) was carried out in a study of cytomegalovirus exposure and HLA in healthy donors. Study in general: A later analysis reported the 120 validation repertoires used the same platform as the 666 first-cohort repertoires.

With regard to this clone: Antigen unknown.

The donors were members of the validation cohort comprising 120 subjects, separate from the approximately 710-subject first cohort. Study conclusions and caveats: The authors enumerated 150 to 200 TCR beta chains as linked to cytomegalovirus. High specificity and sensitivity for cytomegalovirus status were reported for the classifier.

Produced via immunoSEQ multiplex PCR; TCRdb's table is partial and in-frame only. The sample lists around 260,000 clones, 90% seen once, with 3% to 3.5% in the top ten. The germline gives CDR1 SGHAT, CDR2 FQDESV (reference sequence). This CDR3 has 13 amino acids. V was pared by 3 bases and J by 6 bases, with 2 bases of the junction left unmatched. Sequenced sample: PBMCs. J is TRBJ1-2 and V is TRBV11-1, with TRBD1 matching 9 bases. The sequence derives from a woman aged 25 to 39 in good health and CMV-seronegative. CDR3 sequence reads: CASSLGQGDGYTF. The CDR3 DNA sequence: TGTGCCAGCAGCTTGGGACAGGGTGATGGCTACACCTTC.